This is a list of T cell receptor beta chains from one sample in a study of T cells after yellow fever vaccination. TCRdb independently ran MiXCR on the 5' RACE reads; one entry per CDR3 protein. This repertoire shows 250,000 or so distinct CDR3 sequences, roughly 4% found once; its top ten account for roughly a fifth. Sequences were derived from PBMCs, sampled 15 days after the yellow fever booster vaccination. The origin of the receptors is a man aged 18 to 29 who received the YFV17D yellow fever vaccine. The CDR3 runs from the conserved cysteine through the conserved F or W. D genes are given only for firm matches. Rows give clone size only sometimes, using once, few, many, or a class for an expanded clone.

>TRBV7-9|TRBD1|TRBJ1-1|many|16
CASSPRGQVMNTEAFF
TGTGCCAGCAGCCCGAGAGGACAGGTTATGAACACTGAAGCTTTCTTT
>TRBV11-2|.|TRBJ2-5|many|15
CASSERLTQQETQYF
TGTGCCAGCAGCGAAAGACTAACCCAACAAGAGACCCAGTACTTC
>TRBV4-3|.|TRBJ1-4|many|16
CASSQDDSARDEKLFF
TGCGCCAGCAGCCAAGATGATTCGGCCAGGGATGAAAAACTGTTTTTT
>TRBV12-3/TRBV12-4|TRBD1|TRBJ2-5|many|14
CASSPDRGPETQYF
TGTGCCAGCAGTCCGGACAGGGGGCCGGAGACCCAGTACTTC
>TRBV20-1|TRBD2|TRBJ2-3|.|15
CSARASGGGTDTQYF
TGCAGTGCTCGGGCTAGCGGGGGGGGCACAGATACGCAGTATTTT
>TRBV5-1|.|TRBJ2-3|many|12
CASSLELPQRYF
TGCGCCAGCAGCTTGGAGCTCCCGCAGCGGTATTTT
>TRBV12-3/TRBV12-4|TRBD1|TRBJ1-2|.|14
CASSSPDREYGYTF
TGTGCCAGCAGTTCACCGGACAGGGAGTATGGCTACACCTTC
>TRBV7-9|.|TRBJ2-2|many|13
CASSLDRTGELFF
TGTGCCAGCAGCTTAGATCGCACCGGGGAGCTGTTTTTT
>TRBV9|TRBD2|TRBJ2-5|many|14
CASSVSGLGETQYF
TGTGCCAGCAGCGTATCGGGACTAGGGGAGACCCAGTACTTC
>TRBV7-9|.|TRBJ1-2|many|15
CASSQNLRGIYGYTF
TGTGCCAGCAGCCAAAACCTCAGGGGTATCTATGGCTACACCTTC
>TRBV5-4|TRBD1|TRBJ1-1|.|14
CASSLGGEGTEAFF
TGTGCCAGCAGCTTAGGGGGCGAGGGCACTGAAGCTTTCTTT
>TRBV7-2|.|TRBJ1-2|many|13
CASSLLGGSEYTF
TGTGCCAGCAGCTTATTGGGGGGCTCGGAGTACACCTTC
>TRBV27|.|TRBJ2-7|many|16
CASSPLNGGGTYEQYF
TGTGCCAGCAGTCCCCTTAACGGGGGCGGAACCTACGAGCAGTACTTC
>TRBV7-6|.|TRBJ1-6|many|15
CASSPRGVYNSPLHF
TGTGCCAGCAGCCCTCGGGGGGTCTATAATTCACCCCTCCACTTT
>TRBV4-1|.|TRBJ2-1|many|14
CASTPGRLGNEQFF
TGCGCCAGCACCCCGGGACGTCTTGGCAATGAGCAGTTCTTC
>TRBV7-9|TRBD2|TRBJ2-7|few|15
CASSSTSGGRYEQYF
TGTGCCAGCAGCTCTACTAGCGGGGGACGCTACGAGCAGTACTTC
>TRBV27|.|TRBJ1-5|many|15
CASSPQSAARQPQHF
TGTGCCAGCAGTCCCCAGTCAGCGGCCCGCCAGCCCCAGCATTTT
>TRBV7-9|.|TRBJ1-3|many|14
CASSLYSSGNTIYF
TGTGCCAGCAGCTTGTACAGCTCTGGAAACACCATATATTTT
>TRBV5-4|.|TRBJ2-3|.|16
CASSSGGLAELYTQYF
TGTGCCAGCAGCTCCGGGGGTCTAGCCGAACTGTATACGCAGTATTTT
>TRBV10-3|TRBD1|TRBJ1-6|many|14
CAISDQGDNSPLHF
TGTGCCATCAGTGATCAGGGGGATAATTCACCCCTCCACTTT
>TRBV12-3/TRBV12-4|TRBD2|TRBJ2-1|many|16
CASSPGGAGSYNEQFF
TGTGCCAGCAGCCCCGGGGGGGCGGGCTCCTACAATGAGCAGTTCTTC
>TRBV6-6|.|TRBJ2-2|many|14
CASIQGPYTGELFF
TGTGCCAGCATCCAGGGACCTTACACCGGGGAGCTGTTTTTT
>TRBV5-1|TRBD2|TRBJ2-3|many|18
CASSLPGTSGGAADTQYF
TGCGCCAGCAGCTTGCCCGGGACTAGCGGGGGAGCGGCAGATACGCAGTATTTT
>TRBV9|.|TRBJ1-1|many|13
CATVGNRVYEAFF
TGTGCCACGGTAGGGAACAGGGTCTATGAAGCTTTCTTT
>TRBV7-2|.|TRBJ2-3|many|14
CASSLDPETDTQYF
TGTGCCAGCAGCTTAGATCCGGAAACGGATACGCAGTATTTT
>TRBV7-6|.|TRBJ2-3|many|14
CASSLDATADTQYF
TGTGCCAGCAGCTTAGACGCGACGGCAGATACGCAGTATTTT
>TRBV5-1|TRBD2|TRBJ2-1|many|13
CASSPGLVFEQFF
TGCGCCAGCAGCCCCGGACTAGTCTTTGAGCAGTTCTTC
>TRBV11-2|.|TRBJ1-5|many|12
CASSYRDQPQHF
TGTGCCAGCAGCTACCGGGATCAGCCCCAGCATTTT
>TRBV14|TRBD1|TRBJ1-2|many|17
CASSQEVRQGANYGYTF
TGTGCCAGCAGCCAAGAGGTTCGACAGGGAGCTAACTATGGCTACACCTTC
>TRBV16|.|TRBJ1-4|many|16
CASSQERRTTNEKLFF
TGTGCCAGCAGCCAGGAAAGGCGGACAACTAATGAAAAACTGTTTTTT
>TRBV7-2|TRBD2|TRBJ2-5|many|15
CASSATSGGKETQYF
TGTGCCAGCAGCGCCACTAGCGGGGGGAAAGAGACCCAGTACTTC
>TRBV28|.|TRBJ1-2|many|14
CASSTTATNYGYTF
TGTGCCAGCAGCACGACAGCAACTAACTATGGCTACACCTTC
>TRBV9|TRBD1|TRBJ2-1|many|15
CASSGGGQNYNEQFF
TGTGCCAGCAGCGGAGGGGGACAGAACTACAATGAGCAGTTCTTC
>TRBV4-3|.|TRBJ1-2|many|15
CASSQVEAGTYGYTF
TGCGCCAGCAGCCAAGTAGAGGCCGGTACCTATGGCTACACCTTC
>TRBV7-2|.|TRBJ1-2|many|14
CASSLARREEGYTF
TGTGCCAGCAGCTTAGCTCGCAGGGAAGAGGGCTACACCTTC
>TRBV4-3|.|TRBJ2-3|many|15
CASSQEYQVYDTQYF
TGCGCCAGCAGCCAAGAATATCAGGTCTACGATACGCAGTATTTT
>TRBV30|.|TRBJ1-1|many|11
CAWSVQGIAFF
TGTGCCTGGAGTGTACAGGGAATAGCTTTCTTT
>TRBV7-9|TRBD2|TRBJ2-1|many|15
CASSLAGSSYNEQFF
TGTGCCAGCAGTTTAGCGGGGAGCTCCTACAATGAGCAGTTCTTC
>TRBV4-1|.|TRBJ2-1|many|18
CASSQEPGTPGAYNEQFF
TGCGCCAGCAGCCAAGAGCCCGGGACCCCGGGAGCCTACAATGAGCAGTTCTTC
>TRBV4-2|TRBD2|TRBJ2-1|many|16
CASSQDPRGGQSWQFF
TGTGCCAGCAGCCAAGATCCCCGGGGGGGCCAATCTTGGCAGTTCTTC
>TRBV5-1|.|TRBJ2-2|many|11
CASSSAWELFF
TGCGCCAGCAGCTCGGCGTGGGAGCTGTTTTTT
>TRBV4-1|TRBD1|TRBJ2-3|many|14
CASSNYRTGDTQYF
TGCGCCAGCAGCAACTATAGGACAGGAGATACGCAGTATTTT
>TRBV7-2|TRBD1|TRBJ2-3|many|16
CASSLGGQGSTDTQYF
TGTGCCAGCAGCTTAGGGGGACAGGGGAGCACAGATACGCAGTATTTT
>TRBV27|TRBD1|TRBJ1-6|many|14
CASSLDRGHSPLHF
TGTGCCAGCAGCCTGGACAGGGGGCATTCACCCCTCCACTTT
>TRBV5-1|.|TRBJ1-2|many|12
CASRDDGYGYTF
TGCGCCAGCAGGGACGATGGGTATGGCTACACCTTC
>TRBV20-1|TRBD2|TRBJ2-5|many|12
CSARTSGGTQYF
TGCAGTGCCAGGACTAGCGGAGGGACCCAGTACTTC
>TRBV11-2|.|TRBJ1-2|many|14
CASRSPGVPAGYTF
TGTGCCAGCAGATCCCCCGGAGTTCCGGCCGGCTACACCTTC
>TRBV4-3|.|TRBJ2-7|.|14
CASSQDAGDYEQYF
TGCGCCAGCAGCCAAGATGCAGGGGACTACGAGCAGTACTTC
>TRBV4-3|.|TRBJ2-7|many|15
CASSQDPNGDYEQYF
TGCGCCAGCAGCCAAGATCCGAACGGAGACTACGAGCAGTACTTC
>TRBV30|.|TRBJ2-7|many|13
CAWSRSDLAEQYF
TGTGCCTGGAGTAGGTCGGACTTAGCCGAGCAGTACTTC
>TRBV29-1|TRBD1|TRBJ2-5|many|13
CSVAEGASETQYF
TGCAGCGTTGCAGAGGGGGCTTCGGAGACCCAGTACTTC
>TRBV3-1|.|TRBJ1-3|many|17
CASSQADPNLVGNTIYF
TGTGCCAGCAGCCAAGCGGACCCGAATCTCGTTGGAAACACCATATATTTT